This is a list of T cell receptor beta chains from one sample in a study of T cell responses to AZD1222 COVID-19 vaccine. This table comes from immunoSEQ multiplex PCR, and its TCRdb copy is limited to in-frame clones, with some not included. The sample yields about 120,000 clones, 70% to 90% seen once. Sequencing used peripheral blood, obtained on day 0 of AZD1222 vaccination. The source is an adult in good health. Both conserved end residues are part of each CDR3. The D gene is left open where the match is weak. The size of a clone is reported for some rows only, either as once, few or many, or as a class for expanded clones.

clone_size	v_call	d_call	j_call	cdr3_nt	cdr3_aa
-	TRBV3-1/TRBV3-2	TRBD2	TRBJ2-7	TGTGCCAGCAGCCAAGAGGCAGCGGGAGGACACGAGCAGTACTTC	CASSQEAAGGHEQYF
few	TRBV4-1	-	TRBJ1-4	TGCGCCAGCAGCCAAGAAGGGGCTGCTGATGAAAAACTGTTTTTT	CASSQEGAADEKLFF
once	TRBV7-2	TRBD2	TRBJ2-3	TGTGCCAGCAGCTTAGCGAGGACTAGGGTCACAGATACGCAGTATTTT	CASSLARTRVTDTQYF
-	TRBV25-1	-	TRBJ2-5	TGTGCCAGCAGCGTGCAAGAGACCCAGTACTTC	CASSVQETQYF
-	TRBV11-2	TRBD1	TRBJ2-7	TGTGCCAGCAGCTTCAACCTGGGACAGAGGAGCTCCTACGAGCAGTACTTC	CASSFNLGQRSSYEQYF
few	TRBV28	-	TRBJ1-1	TGTGCCAGCAGTTTAGTTGGGCAGGGAGGAACTGAAGCTTTCTTT	CASSLVGQGGTEAFF
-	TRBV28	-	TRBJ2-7	TGTGCCAGCAGTCTCCGACTAAGGTACCCAACCTCCTACGAGCAGTACTTC	CASSLRLRYPTSYEQYF
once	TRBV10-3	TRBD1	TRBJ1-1	TGTGCCATCAGTGAGCCGACAGGGGTGTGGAACACTGAAGCTTTCTTT	CAISEPTGVWNTEAFF
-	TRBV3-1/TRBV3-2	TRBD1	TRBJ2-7	TGTGCCAGCAGCCAGGACAGGGGCCCCTACGAGCAGTACTTC	CASSQDRGPYEQYF
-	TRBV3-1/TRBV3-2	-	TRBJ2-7	TGTGCCAGCAGCCAAGGCCCAGGCTCAGGCTACGAGCAGTACTTC	CASSQGPGSGYEQYF